Listed below are T cell receptor beta chains from one sample, sequenced in a study of shared clonotypes between healthy human individuals. The protocol was immunoSEQ multiplex PCR, while the TCRdb copy is restricted to in-frame clones and leaves out a portion. The data show some 2.1 million clones, with 93% seen just once and about 1.7% held by the top ten. Sample: naive CD8+ T cells from PBMCs. These receptors came from a man between 18 and 29 years old in good health. Some clones in this sample may be carry-over from other donors' samples. Both conserved end residues are part of each CDR3. D genes are given only for firm matches. The size entry is marked missing in some rows and otherwise reads once, few, many or a size class.

size | D | J | V | DNA | CDR3
once | TRBD1 | TRBJ1-2 | TRBV7-8 | TGTGCCAGCAGGCTAGGGGGCAGGGGCTATGGCTACACCTTC | CASRLGGRGYGYTF
- | - | TRBJ2-1 | TRBV28 | TGTGCCAGCAGTTTAGTAGGGATCGTCGATGAGCAGTTCTTC | CASSLVGIVDEQFF
once | - | TRBJ2-7 | TRBV27 | TGTGCCAGCAGTACCCCCGGGGGGCGGCGCGAGCAGTACTTC | CASSTPGGRREQYF
- | TRBD1 | TRBJ1-2 | TRBV27 | TGTGCCAGCAGTTTAGTGACAGGGGACTATGGCTACACCTTC | CASSLVTGDYGYTF
- | TRBD2 | TRBJ2-1 | TRBV7-9 | TGTGCCAGCAGCTTCCCGAAGCGGGAGGACTACAATGAGCAGTTCTTC | CASSFPKREDYNEQFF
- | TRBD1 | TRBJ2-1 | TRBV19 | TGTGCCAGTAGTATAGCCAGGGGGCGTATCAATGAGCAGTTCTTC | CASSIARGRINEQFF
once | TRBD2 | TRBJ2-1 | TRBV25-1 | TGTGCCAGCAGTGAATCCACTAGCGGGAACTACAATGAGCAGTTCTTC | CASSESTSGNYNEQFF
- | - | TRBJ2-3 | TRBV13 | TGTGCCAGCAGCAGCAGGGTGAGCACAGATACGCAGTATTTT | CASSSRVSTDTQYF
- | TRBD1 | TRBJ2-2 | TRBV7-3 | TGTGCCAGCAGCTCCAGCAGGGGGTCCGGGGAGCTGTTTTTT | CASSSSRGSGELFF
- | - | TRBJ2-1 | TRBV11-2 | TGTGCCAGCAGCTTAGGAAATGGTAATGAGCAGTTCTTC | CASSLGNGNEQFF
- | - | TRBJ2-1 | TRBV27 | TGTGCCAGCAGTTTATTGGCGCGGACCTACAATGAGCAGTTCTTC | CASSLLARTYNEQFF
- | TRBD1 | TRBJ2-7 | TRBV7-9 | TGTGCCAGCAGCTGGGCCGGGACAGGGGACGAGCAGTACTTC | CASSWAGTGDEQYF
- | TRBD2 | TRBJ2-7 | TRBV9 | TGTGCCAGCAGCGTAGCGGGAGGGTGGGACGAGCAGTACTTC | CASSVAGGWDEQYF
- | - | TRBJ2-6 | TRBV5-4 | TGTGCCAGCAGCTTGTGGTGGGAGGACTCTGGGGCCAACGTCCTGACTTTC | CASSLWWEDSGANVLTF
- | - | TRBJ1-1 | TRBV19 | TGTGCCAGTAGTATTCGGCACGTGAACACTGAAGCTTTCTTT | CASSIRHVNTEAFF
- | - | TRBJ2-7 | TRBV9 | TGTGCCAGCAGCGTAGGTTCCACCTACGAGCAGTACTTC | CASSVGSTYEQYF
- | TRBD2 | TRBJ2-7 | TRBV27 | TGTGCCAGCAGTTTTACGGGGGGGAAAACCTACGAGCAGTACTTC | CASSFTGGKTYEQYF
- | TRBD1 | TRBJ2-3 | TRBV2 | TGTGCCAGCAGTGAAGGGCAGGGGGAAGCAGATACGCAGTATTTT | CASSEGQGEADTQYF
once | - | TRBJ1-5 | TRBV27 | TGTGCCAGCAGTTTGGTTAGTTATAAGGGAAGCAATCAGCCCCAGCATTTT | CASSLVSYKGSNQPQHF
- | - | TRBJ2-2 | TRBV19 | TGTGCCAGTAGTATCGAGCGGCAGGACCGAACCGGGGAGCTGTTTTTT | CASSIERQDRTGELFF
- | - | TRBJ1-2 | TRBV29-1 | TGCAGCGTTGGCCAGGGTGGTGGCTATGGCTACACCTTC | CSVGQGGGYGYTF
once | TRBD1 | TRBJ1-2 | TRBV6-5 | TGTGCCAGCAGTTCGAGGACAGGGGGCTATGGCTACACCTTC | CASSSRTGGYGYTF
- | TRBD1 | TRBJ2-7 | TRBV4-1 | TGCGCCAGCAGCCAAGACCGGACAGGGACCTACGAGCAGTACTTC | CASSQDRTGTYEQYF
- | - | TRBJ2-7 | TRBV4-3 | TGCGCCAGCAGCCAAGATAATGAGCGAAGCGCCTACGAGCAGTACTTC | CASSQDNERSAYEQYF
- | TRBD1 | TRBJ1-2 | TRBV4-1 | TGCGCCAGCAGTCGACAGGGGGCGGAGAACTATGGCTACACCTTC | CASSRQGAENYGYTF
- | TRBD1 | TRBJ2-3 | TRBV4-1 | TGCGCCAGCAGCCGACGGGACAGGTCCATCACAGATACGCAGTATTTT | CASSRRDRSITDTQYF
- | TRBD2 | TRBJ2-7 | TRBV6-1 | TGTGCCAGCAGTGAAGCGCGGGGGGCAACTGGTCTTTTCCAGTACTTC | CASSEARGATGLFQYF
- | - | TRBJ1-2 | TRBV28 | TGTGCCAGCAGCCCCATGGGGGAGGCGTTTGATGGCTACACCTTC | CASSPMGEAFDGYTF
- | - | TRBJ2-7 | TRBV5-6 | TGTGCCAGCAGCTTGGGTAGTAGGGGGAACGAGCAGTACTTC | CASSLGSRGNEQYF
- | TRBD2 | TRBJ2-7 | TRBV9 | TGTGCCAGCAGCGTAGGTACTAGCGCCACCTACGAGCAGTACTTC | CASSVGTSATYEQYF
- | TRBD1 | TRBJ2-1 | TRBV2 | TGTGCCAGCTCGGGTCAGGGGGCAATGTTGAATGAGCAGTTCTTC | CASSGQGAMLNEQFF
- | - | TRBJ1-5 | TRBV27 | TGTGCCAGCACCCAGGGAAATCAGCCCCAGCATTTT | CASTQGNQPQHF
- | - | TRBJ1-1 | TRBV19 | TGTGCCAGTAGCCGATCGATGGTCACTGAAGCTTTCTTT | CASSRSMVTEAFF
- | - | TRBJ2-7 | TRBV4-3 | TGCGCCAGCAGTCCCCGTTCGGGGCTCACCTACGAGCAGTACTTC | CASSPRSGLTYEQYF
- | TRBD1 | TRBJ2-1 | TRBV5-1 | TGCGCCAGCAGCTGGGGACAGAGCTCCTACAATGAGCAGTTCTTC | CASSWGQSSYNEQFF
- | TRBD2 | TRBJ2-7 | TRBV15 | TGTGCCACCAGCACTATTACTAGCGGATGGGCGGAGCAGTACTTC | CATSTITSGWAEQYF
- | - | TRBJ2-2 | TRBV9 | TGTGCCAGCAGCGAAGGACTGACCGGGGAGCTGTTTTTT | CASSEGLTGELFF
- | - | TRBJ2-7 | TRBV9 | TGTGCCAGCAGCCCACAACAGGGACTATCAACCTACGAGCAGTACTTC | CASSPQQGLSTYEQYF
- | - | TRBJ2-3 | TRBV7-3 | TGTGCCAGCAGCTTAACTGGGGGCACAGATACGCAGTATTTT | CASSLTGGTDTQYF